This T cell receptor (beta chain) emerged from a study of metastatic and nonmetastatic thyroid tumors (dated by TCRdb to 2019 to 2021). Background for the entire study: Repertoires were compared across peripheral blood and tumor or nodule tissue samples from malignant and benign thyroid patients.

Of note for this clone: This receptor's antigen is unknown. At one end the junction does not follow the germline gene, possibly because of a read error.

Its CDR3 holds 14 amino acids, cysteine through phenylalanine. CDR3 DNA is the only sequence kept; it has 42 bases, read in frame from the first base. Before undergoing thyroid surgery, none of the patients had been given any kind of treatment. The study retrospectively analysed patient clinical samples collected from 2012 to 2018 using T-cell receptor beta sequencing. The library was prepared using PCR. The run used an Illumina HiSeq 4000. High-throughput sequencing was used to profile the TCR beta-chain CDR3 region of every patient. The study's processing was this. The researchers built a classifier to tell apart papillary thyroid cancer patients with distant metastasis, based on CDR3 differences among clinicopathological groups. The Shannon index was used to assess repertoire diversity, and the Morisita-Horn index was used to assess tumor-blood repertoire similarity. TCRdb passed the public sequencing reads through fastp at Q25 and MiXCR, retaining productive beta sequences. The V and J calls and clone size come from TCRdb's table, not from the authors' own analysis. Recorded for this sample are tens of thousands of clones; approximately 31% of them occurred a single time. The top ten clones comprise 32% of the sample.

General findings and caveats noted by the study authors: In both blood and tumor samples, TCR beta diversity was reported to be significantly higher in malignant tumors than in benign nodules.

The sample taken for sequencing was blood. This chain is built from TRBV12-3 or TRBV12-4 and TRBJ1-5, with TRBD1 tentatively as D gene (6 bases match). This receptor was taken from a female donor with papillary thyroid cancer or a benign thyroid nodule (not recorded which). Some clones in this sample may be carry-over from other donors' samples. CDR3 region: CARILQGYSQPQNF. The bases read TGTGCCAGGATTCTACAGGGATATAGTCAGCCCCAGAATTTT.